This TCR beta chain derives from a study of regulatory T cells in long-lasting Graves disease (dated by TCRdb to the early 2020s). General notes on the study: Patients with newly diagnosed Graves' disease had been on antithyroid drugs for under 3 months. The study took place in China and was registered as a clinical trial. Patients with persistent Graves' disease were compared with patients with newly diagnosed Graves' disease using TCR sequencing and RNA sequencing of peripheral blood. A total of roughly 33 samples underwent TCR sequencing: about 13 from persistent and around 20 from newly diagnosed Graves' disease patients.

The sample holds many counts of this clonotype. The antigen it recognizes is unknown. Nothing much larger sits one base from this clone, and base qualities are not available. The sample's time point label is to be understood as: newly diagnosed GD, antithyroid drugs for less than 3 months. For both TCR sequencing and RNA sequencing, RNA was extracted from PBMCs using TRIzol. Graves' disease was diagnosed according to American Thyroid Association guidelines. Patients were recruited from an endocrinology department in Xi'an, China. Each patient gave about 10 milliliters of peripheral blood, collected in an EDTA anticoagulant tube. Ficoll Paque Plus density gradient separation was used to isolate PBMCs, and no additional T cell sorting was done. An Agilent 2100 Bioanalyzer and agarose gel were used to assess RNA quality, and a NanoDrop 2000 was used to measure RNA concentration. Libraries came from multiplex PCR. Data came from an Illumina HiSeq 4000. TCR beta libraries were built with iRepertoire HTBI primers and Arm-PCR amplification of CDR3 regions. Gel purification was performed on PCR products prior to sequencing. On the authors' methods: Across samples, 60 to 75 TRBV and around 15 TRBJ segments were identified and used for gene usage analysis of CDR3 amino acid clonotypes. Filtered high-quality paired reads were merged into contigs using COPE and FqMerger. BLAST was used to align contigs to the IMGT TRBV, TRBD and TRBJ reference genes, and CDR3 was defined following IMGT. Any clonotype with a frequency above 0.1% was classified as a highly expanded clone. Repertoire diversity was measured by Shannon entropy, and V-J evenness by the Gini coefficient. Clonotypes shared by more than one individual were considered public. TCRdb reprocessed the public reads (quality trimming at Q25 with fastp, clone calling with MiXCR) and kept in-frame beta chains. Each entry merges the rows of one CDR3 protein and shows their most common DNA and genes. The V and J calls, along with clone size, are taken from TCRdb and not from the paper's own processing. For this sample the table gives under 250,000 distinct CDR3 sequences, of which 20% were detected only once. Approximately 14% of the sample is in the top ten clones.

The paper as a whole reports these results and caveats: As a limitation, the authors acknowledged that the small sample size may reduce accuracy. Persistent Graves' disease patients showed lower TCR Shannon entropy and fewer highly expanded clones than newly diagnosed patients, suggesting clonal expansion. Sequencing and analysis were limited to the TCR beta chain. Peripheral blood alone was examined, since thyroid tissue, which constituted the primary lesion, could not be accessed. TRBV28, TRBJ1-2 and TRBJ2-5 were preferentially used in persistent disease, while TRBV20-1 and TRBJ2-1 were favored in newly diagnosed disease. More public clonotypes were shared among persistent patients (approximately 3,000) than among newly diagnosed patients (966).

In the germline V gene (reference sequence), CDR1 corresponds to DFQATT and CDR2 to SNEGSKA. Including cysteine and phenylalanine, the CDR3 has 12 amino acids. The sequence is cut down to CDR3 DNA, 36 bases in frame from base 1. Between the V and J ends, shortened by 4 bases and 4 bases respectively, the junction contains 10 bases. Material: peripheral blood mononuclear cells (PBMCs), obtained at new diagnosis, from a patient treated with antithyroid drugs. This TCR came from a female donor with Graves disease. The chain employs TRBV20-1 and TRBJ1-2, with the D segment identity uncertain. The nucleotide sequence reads TGCAGTGCTACCGAGGGAATCTATGGCTACACCTTC. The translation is CSATEGIYGYTF.